This entry lists 12 T cell receptor beta chains sequenced from one sample in a study of T cells in Graves' hyperthyroidism and ophthalmopathy. TCR beta CDR3 sequences were amplified from RNA transcripts. First-round RT-PCR of the TCR CDR3 relied on the HTBI primer set. MiXCR, applied by TCRdb to the multiplex PCR reads, yields one record per CDR3 protein. Of approximately 560,000 distinct CDR3 sequences in the sample, less than 20% were seen once. The specimen sequenced was blood. These receptors were obtained from a woman aged 25 to 45 with Graves' hyperthyroidism.

This clonotype came up a few times. V is TRBV6-1 and J is TRBJ2-3; D is perhaps TRBD2 (5 bases). CDR1 is MNHNS and CDR2 is SASEGT in the germline V gene. V dropped 6 bases and J dropped 1 base, with 11 bases sitting between them. The CDR3 contains 14 residues. The CDR3 DNA reads TGTGCCAGCAGGTGGGAGAGGGGCACAGATACGCAGTATTTT. It encodes CASRWERGTDTQYF.

This clonotype has ten or more counts. This chain links TRBV7-2 with TRBJ2-5; 8 nucleotides agree with TRBD2. J gave up 4 bases and V 7 bases, and 5 bases lay outside the gene matches. This CDR3 region has 13 residues. CDR1 is SGHTA and CDR2 is FQGNSA in the germline V gene. CDR3 protein: CASNRAGAETQYF. The CDR3 nucleotides are TGTGCCAGCAACCGAGCGGGAGCAGAGACCCAGTACTTC.

The table lists this clonotype with a count of one. The chain uses TRBV4-3 and TRBJ2-2; no clear D. This CDR3 is built from 13 residues. Germline CDR1 reads LGHNA; CDR2 reads YSLEER. Trimming pared 0 bases from V and 8 bases from J, leaving 7 bases between. The CDR3 here is CASSQDSGGELFF. Here the CDR3 DNA reads TGCGCCAGCAGCCAAGATTCCGGGGGGGAGCTGTTTTTT.

This clonotype was counted only a few times. The V gene is TRBV11-2, the J gene TRBJ2-1, with 10 bases fitting TRBD2. Germline trimming cut 3 bases from V and 7 bases from J; bases unmatched to any gene: 12. Looked up from germline, CDR1 is SGHAT and CDR2 is FQNNGV. The CDR3 loop spans 17 amino acids. The CDR3 DNA reads as TGTGCCAGCAGCTTCCTCCTTTCTAGCGGGAGAGAAAATGAGCAGTTCTTC. Its protein product is CASSFLLSSGRENEQFF.

This clonotype was counted at least ten times. The chain links TRBV30 to TRBJ1-4; D is unresolved. Germline CDR1 and CDR2: GTSNPN and SVGIG (reference sequence). The CDR3 loop spans 13 amino acids. V shed 2 bases and J shed 7 bases, with 11 bases lying between them. For the CDR3, the DNA is TGTGCCTGGAGTCCCAAGACCCCTGAAAAACTGTTTTTT. This encodes CAWSPKTPEKLFF.

A few counts support this clonotype. The chain has TRBV4-1 and TRBJ2-7; a possible D gene is TRBD2 (6 bases). The CDR3 is made up of 15 amino acids. Trimming shortened V by 3 bases and J by 2 bases, and 14 bases separated the two germline ends. The germline gives CDR1 MGHRA, CDR2 YSYEKL. The CDR3 DNA follows: TGCGCCAGCAGCCAGTGGGAGGAAGAGACCTACGAGCAGTACTTC. This sequence encodes CASSQWEEETYEQYF.

CDR3: CASSPGPQLRVANEKLFF. CDR3 coding DNA: TGTGCCAGCAGTCCGGGACCGCAGCTTCGCGTTGCTAATGAAAAACTGTTTTTT. This sequence joins TRBV28 and TRBJ1-4; D perhaps matches TRBD1 (5 bases). The CDR3 has 18 residues. Per germline, CDR1 MDHEN and CDR2 SYDVKM. V was trimmed by 5 bases and J by 3 bases, leaving 22 bases between them.

About this clonotype: This may arise from a read error, as a much more abundant clone is one base away. In nucleotides, the CDR3 is TGCAGTGCCGCTAGCGGGACGCCCCAAGAGACCCAGTACTTC. Its translation: CSAASGTPQETQYF. J is TRBJ2-5 and V is TRBV20-1, with 9 bases that match TRBD2. Germline V CDR1 and CDR2: DFQATT, SNEGSKA (reference sequence). The CDR3 totals 14 residues. V was clipped by 6 bases and J by 1 base; unmatched bases: 6.

This clonotype has at least ten counts. The chain recombines TRBV20-1 with TRBJ2-5, with a tentative D call TRBD2 (5 bases). Germline lookup yields CDR1 DFQATT and CDR2 SNEGSKA (reference sequence). V lost 1 base and J lost 5, with 8 bases in between. The CDR3 length is 12 residues. CDR3 sequence: CSARASFETQYF. CDR3 DNA: TGCAGTGCTAGAGCTAGCTTTGAGACCCAGTACTTC.

On this clonotype itself: A much larger clone differs from this one at a single base, so this may be a read error. The chain recombines TRBV7-2 with TRBJ2-1, with D possibly matching TRBD2 (6 bases). Trimming left V 3 bases short and J 5 bases short, with 17 bases between. The germline V gene has CDR1 SGHTA and CDR2 FQGNSA. CDR3 size: 16 residues. CDR3: CASSFGGGIIHNEQFF. The CDR3 DNA reads as TGTGCCAGCAGCTTTGGAGGCGGGATAATCCACAATGAGCAGTTCTTC.

This clonotype has only one observation. The rearrangement joins TRBV20-1 to TRBJ1-6; 8 nucleotides match TRBD1. CDR1 is DFQATT, CDR2 SNEGSKA, per germline (reference sequence). This CDR3 is 15 amino acids long. Germline trimming cut 6 bases from V and 4 bases from J; bases unmatched to any gene: 8. The CDR3 loop reads CSAGGQDPYNSPLHF. The CDR3 nucleotides are TGCAGTGCGGGGGGACAGGACCCTTATAATTCACCCCTCCACTTT.

V gene TRBV7-9 combines with J gene TRBJ2-6; 9 bases line up with TRBD1. Germline V gene sequence: CDR1 SEHNR, CDR2 FQNEAQ (reference sequence). The trim removed 5 bases at V and 0 bases at J, leaving 5 bases unmatched. This CDR3 spans 17 amino acids. The CDR3 region has the DNA TGTGCCAGCAGCCCGGGACAGGGTACCTCTGGGGCCAACGTCCTGACTTTC. Translating it yields CASSPGQGTSGANVLTF.